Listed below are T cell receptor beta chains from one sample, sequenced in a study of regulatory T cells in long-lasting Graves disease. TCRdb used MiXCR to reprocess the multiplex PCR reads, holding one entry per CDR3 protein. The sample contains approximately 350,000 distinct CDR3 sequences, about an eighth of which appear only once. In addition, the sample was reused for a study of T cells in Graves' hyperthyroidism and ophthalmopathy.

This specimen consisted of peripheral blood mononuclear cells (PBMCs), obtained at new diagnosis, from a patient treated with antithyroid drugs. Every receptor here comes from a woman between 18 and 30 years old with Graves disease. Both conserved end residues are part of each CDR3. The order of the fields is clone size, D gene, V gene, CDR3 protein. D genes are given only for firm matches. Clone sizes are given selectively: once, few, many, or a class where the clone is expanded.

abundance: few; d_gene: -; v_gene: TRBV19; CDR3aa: CASSPPGGASTEAFF
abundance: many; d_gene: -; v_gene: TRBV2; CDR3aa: CASSRLGEMNTEAFF
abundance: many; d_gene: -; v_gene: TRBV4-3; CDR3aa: CASSQGRRETQYF
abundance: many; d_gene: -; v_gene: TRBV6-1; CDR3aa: CAAKFRLVGEQYF
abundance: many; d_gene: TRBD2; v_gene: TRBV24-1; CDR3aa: CATSDIAGGHDEQFF
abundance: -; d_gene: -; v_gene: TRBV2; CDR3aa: CASIGHRAYNEQFF
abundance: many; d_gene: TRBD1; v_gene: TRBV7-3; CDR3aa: CASSSDRVGELFF
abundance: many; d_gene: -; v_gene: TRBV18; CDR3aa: CASSPPDTPEQFF
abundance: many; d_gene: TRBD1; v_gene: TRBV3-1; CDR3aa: CASSQTGPLNQPQHF
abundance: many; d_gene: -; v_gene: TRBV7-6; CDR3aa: CASSPSRETYEQYF
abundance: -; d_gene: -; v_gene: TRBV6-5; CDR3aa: CASSSANSPLHF
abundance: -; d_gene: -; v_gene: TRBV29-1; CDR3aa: CSVGVSTNEKLFF
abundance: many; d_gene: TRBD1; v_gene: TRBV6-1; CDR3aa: CASRKGPIPGQGRTDTQYF
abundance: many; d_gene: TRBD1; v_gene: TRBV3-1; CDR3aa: CASRRAGTGVNSPLHF
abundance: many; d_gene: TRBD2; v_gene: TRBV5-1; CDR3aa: CASSRYTSVLGDTQYF
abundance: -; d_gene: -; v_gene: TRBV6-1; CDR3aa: CASSPGVIVVNPLHF
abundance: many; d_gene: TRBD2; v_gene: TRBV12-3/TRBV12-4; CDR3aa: CASSLSGRPTGELFF
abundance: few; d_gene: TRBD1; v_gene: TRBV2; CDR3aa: CATSMDRVGSGAEAFF
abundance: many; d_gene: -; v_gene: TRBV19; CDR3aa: CASSRDRDQPQHF
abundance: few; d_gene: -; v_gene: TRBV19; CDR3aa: CASSIVGAAGNQPQHF
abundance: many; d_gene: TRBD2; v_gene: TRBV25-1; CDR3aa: CASRTGLAGGHQETQYF
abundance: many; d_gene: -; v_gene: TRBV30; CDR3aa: CAWSGWVSLSGANVLTF
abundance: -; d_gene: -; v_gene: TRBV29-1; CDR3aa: CSVDSHPGEASF
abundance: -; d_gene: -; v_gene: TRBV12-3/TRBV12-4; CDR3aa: CASAEGTTTGTDAQYF
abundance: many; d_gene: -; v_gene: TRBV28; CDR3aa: CASSLVQQFTEAFF
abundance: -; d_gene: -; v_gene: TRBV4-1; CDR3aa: CASSLNREGNQPQHF
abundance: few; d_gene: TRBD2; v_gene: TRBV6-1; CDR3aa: CASSEALGTSSYNKQFF
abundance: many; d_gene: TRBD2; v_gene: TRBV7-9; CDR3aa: CASSSPQNSGRAYEQYF
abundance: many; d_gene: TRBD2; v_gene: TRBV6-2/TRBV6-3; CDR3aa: CASRRLADTDTQYF
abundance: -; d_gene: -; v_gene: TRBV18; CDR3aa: CASSPSTSGLGQPQHF
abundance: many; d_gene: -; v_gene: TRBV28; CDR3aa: CASSFHQGVETQYF
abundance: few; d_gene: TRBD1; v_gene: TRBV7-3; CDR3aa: CASSLNTGGRGELFF
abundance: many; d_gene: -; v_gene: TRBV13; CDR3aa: CASSLNSNLPYTGELFF
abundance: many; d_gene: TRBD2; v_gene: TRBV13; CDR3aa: CASSSGLAGSYEQYF
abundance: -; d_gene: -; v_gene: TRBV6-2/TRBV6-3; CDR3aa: CASSYWASDTQYF
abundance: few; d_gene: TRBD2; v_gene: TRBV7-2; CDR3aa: CASSGLAAGGETQYF
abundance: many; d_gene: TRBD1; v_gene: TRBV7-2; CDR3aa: CASSLAPGGTEAFF
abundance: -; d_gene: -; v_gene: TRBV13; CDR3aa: CASSLENYEAFF
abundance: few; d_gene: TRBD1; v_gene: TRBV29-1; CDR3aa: CSVDLGQKETQYF
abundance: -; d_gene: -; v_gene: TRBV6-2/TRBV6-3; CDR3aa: CASTSPGRKNEKLFF